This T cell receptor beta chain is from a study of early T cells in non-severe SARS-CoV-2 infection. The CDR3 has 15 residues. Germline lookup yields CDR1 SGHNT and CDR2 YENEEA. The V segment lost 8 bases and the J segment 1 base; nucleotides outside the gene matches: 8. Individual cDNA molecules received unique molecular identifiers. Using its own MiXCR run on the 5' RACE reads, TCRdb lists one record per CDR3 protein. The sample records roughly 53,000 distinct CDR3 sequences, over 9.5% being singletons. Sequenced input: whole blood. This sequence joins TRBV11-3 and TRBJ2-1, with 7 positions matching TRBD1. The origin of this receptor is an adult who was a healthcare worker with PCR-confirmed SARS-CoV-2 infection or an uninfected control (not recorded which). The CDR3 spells CASWGNRGSYNEQFF. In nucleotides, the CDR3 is TGTGCCAGCTGGGGAAACAGGGGTTCCTACAATGAGCAGTTCTTC. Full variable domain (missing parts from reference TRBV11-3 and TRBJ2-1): EAGVVQSPRYKIIEKKQPVAFWCNPISGHNTLYWYLQNLGQGPELLIRYENEEAVDDSQLPKDRFSAERLKGVDSTLKIQPAELGDSAVYLCASWGNRGSYNEQFFGPGTRLTVL.